Listed below are T cell receptor beta chains from one sample, sequenced in a study of long-term antiretroviral therapy in people with HIV. The assay was immunoSEQ multiplex PCR, and TCRdb's table has in-frame clones only and misses some. The table lists around 15,000 clones, approximately 87% of them singletons. Sample: unsorted PBMCs, taken 0.7 years before starting antiretroviral therapy. The receptors originated from a man in his fifties with HIV. CDR3s include the opening cysteine and the closing phenylalanine or tryptophan. The D gene is left open where the match is weak. Some rows mark clone size as missing; the rest say once, few, many or name a class of expanded clone.

clone size: .; J gene: TRBJ2-7; V gene: TRBV7-9; D gene: .; CDR3 protein: CASSLAGQTYEQYF; CDR3 DNA: TGTGCCAGCAGCTTAGCCGGACAGACCTACGAGCAGTACTTC
clone size: .; J gene: TRBJ2-6; V gene: TRBV9; D gene: TRBD1; CDR3 protein: CASSLQGAGANVLTF; CDR3 DNA: TGTGCCAGCAGCCTACAGGGGGCTGGGGCCAACGTCCTGACTTTC
clone size: few; J gene: TRBJ1-2; V gene: TRBV11-3; D gene: .; CDR3 protein: CASSLYRDGYNYGYTF; CDR3 DNA: TGTGCCAGCAGCTTATACCGAGACGGCTATAACTATGGCTACACCTTC
clone size: medium-sized; J gene: TRBJ2-3; V gene: TRBV4-1; D gene: .; CDR3 protein: CASSRFSTLGTDTQYF; CDR3 DNA: TGCGCCAGCAGTAGGTTCTCCACACTTGGCACAGATACGCAGTATTTT
clone size: once; J gene: TRBJ2-5; V gene: TRBV5-5; D gene: TRBD1; CDR3 protein: CASSITGDQETQYF; CDR3 DNA: TGTGCCAGCAGCATTACAGGGGACCAAGAGACCCAGTACTTC
clone size: few; J gene: TRBJ2-3; V gene: TRBV19; D gene: .; CDR3 protein: CATSGPSTDTQYF; CDR3 DNA: TGTGCCACTTCCGGGCCCTCTACAGATACGCAGTATTTT
clone size: once; J gene: TRBJ2-2; V gene: TRBV5-1; D gene: .; CDR3 protein: CASSLAGQTGELFF; CDR3 DNA: TGCGCCAGCAGCTTGGCCGGGCAGACCGGGGAGCTGTTTTTT
clone size: few; J gene: TRBJ2-7; V gene: TRBV11-2; D gene: .; CDR3 protein: CASSSGGENPREQYF; CDR3 DNA: TGTGCCAGCAGCTCGGGCGGGGAGAACCCTAGGGAGCAGTACTTC
clone size: .; J gene: TRBJ1-2; V gene: TRBV18; D gene: .; CDR3 protein: CASSPRLNYGYTF; CDR3 DNA: TGTGCCAGCTCACCAAGGCTGAACTATGGCTACACCTTC
clone size: .; J gene: TRBJ2-7; V gene: TRBV23-1; D gene: TRBD1; CDR3 protein: CASRRDRPGEQYF; CDR3 DNA: TGCGCCAGCAGACGGGACAGGCCGGGAGAGCAGTACTTC
clone size: once; J gene: TRBJ2-7; V gene: TRBV5-8; D gene: .; CDR3 protein: CASSLRGLEQYF; CDR3 DNA: TGTGCCAGCAGCCTCAGGGGTCTCGAGCAGTACTTC
clone size: .; J gene: TRBJ2-7; V gene: TRBV10-1; D gene: TRBD2; CDR3 protein: CANLTRLAGNEQYF; CDR3 DNA: TGCGCCAACCTGACTAGACTAGCGGGAAACGAGCAGTACTTC
clone size: .; J gene: TRBJ2-7; V gene: TRBV6-4; D gene: .; CDR3 protein: CASTRNSSYEQYF; CDR3 DNA: TGTGCCAGCACTAGGAACAGCTCCTACGAGCAGTACTTC
clone size: .; J gene: TRBJ1-2; V gene: TRBV12-5; D gene: .; CDR3 protein: CASGTLWGSRGYTF; CDR3 DNA: TGTGCTAGTGGGACTTTGTGGGGGTCTAGGGGCTACACCTTC
clone size: .; J gene: TRBJ1-6; V gene: TRBV2; D gene: .; CDR3 protein: CASSGDTNSYNSPLHF; CDR3 DNA: TGTGCCAGCAGTGGGGACACCAACTCCTATAATTCACCCCTCCACTTT
clone size: .; J gene: TRBJ2-7; V gene: TRBV30; D gene: .; CDR3 protein: CAWSVPPEQYF; CDR3 DNA: TGTGCCTGGAGTGTACCTCCCGAGCAGTACTTC
clone size: once; J gene: TRBJ2-7; V gene: TRBV5-1; D gene: TRBD2; CDR3 protein: CASSITSGETYEQYF; CDR3 DNA: TGCGCCAGCAGCATCACTAGCGGGGAGACCTACGAGCAGTACTTC
clone size: .; J gene: TRBJ1-5; V gene: TRBV18; D gene: .; CDR3 protein: CASQNGVYQPQHF; CDR3 DNA: TGTGCCAGCCAAAACGGGGTTTATCAGCCCCAGCATTTT
clone size: few; J gene: TRBJ1-1; V gene: TRBV9; D gene: .; CDR3 protein: CASSVGVPNTEAFF; CDR3 DNA: TGTGCCAGCAGCGTAGGGGTGCCGAACACTGAAGCTTTCTTT
clone size: .; J gene: TRBJ2-5; V gene: TRBV7-2; D gene: TRBD2; CDR3 protein: CASSPRTSGVETQYF; CDR3 DNA: TGTGCCAGCAGCCCACGGACTAGCGGTGTGGAGACCCAGTACTTC
clone size: .; J gene: TRBJ2-5; V gene: TRBV5-6; D gene: .; CDR3 protein: CASSPKGAETQYF; CDR3 DNA: TGTGCCAGCAGTCCTAAGGGAGCAGAGACCCAGTACTTC
clone size: .; J gene: TRBJ1-6; V gene: TRBV6-1; D gene: .; CDR3 protein: CASMLTSSNSPLHF; CDR3 DNA: TGTGCCAGCATGCTCACGTCGTCTAATTCACCCCTCCACTTT
clone size: medium-sized; J gene: TRBJ1-2; V gene: TRBV4-2; D gene: .; CDR3 protein: CASSQEGAGNGYTF; CDR3 DNA: TGTGCCAGCAGCCAAGAAGGGGCAGGAAATGGCTACACCTTC
clone size: .; J gene: TRBJ1-2; V gene: TRBV29-1; D gene: .; CDR3 protein: CSVGQDYGYTF; CDR3 DNA: TGCAGCGTTGGACAGGACTATGGCTACACCTTC
clone size: .; J gene: TRBJ1-1; V gene: TRBV5-4; D gene: .; CDR3 protein: CASSLDPLENTEAFF; CDR3 DNA: TGTGCCAGCAGCTTGGATCCTTTGGAGAACACTGAAGCTTTCTTT
clone size: .; J gene: TRBJ1-1; V gene: TRBV6-1; D gene: .; CDR3 protein: CASSEHGGGGGNTEAFF; CDR3 DNA: TGTGCCAGCAGTGAACACGGAGGGGGAGGCGGAAACACTGAAGCTTTCTTT
clone size: .; J gene: TRBJ2-7; V gene: TRBV21-1; D gene: .; CDR3 protein: CASSTGGRSYEQYF; CDR3 DNA: TGTGCCAGCAGCACGGGGGGCAGGTCCTACGAGCAGTACTTC
clone size: .; J gene: TRBJ1-2; V gene: TRBV7-9; D gene: .; CDR3 protein: CASSHSQVGSLYGYTF; CDR3 DNA: TGTGCCAGCAGCCACTCCCAGGTAGGGAGTCTCTATGGCTACACCTTC
clone size: once; J gene: TRBJ1-1; V gene: TRBV21-1; D gene: .; CDR3 protein: CASSKALSGRNEAFF; CDR3 DNA: TGTGCCAGCAGCAAAGCACTTTCAGGGAGAAATGAAGCTTTCTTT
clone size: .; J gene: TRBJ1-5; V gene: TRBV6-6; D gene: .; CDR3 protein: CASSYQTGGQHF; CDR3 DNA: TGTGCCAGCAGTTACCAAACCGGTGGCCAGCATTTT
clone size: .; J gene: TRBJ1-1; V gene: TRBV5-1; D gene: .; CDR3 protein: CASSPDTYTEAFF; CDR3 DNA: TGCGCCAGCAGCCCGGACACTTACACTGAAGCTTTCTTT
clone size: .; J gene: TRBJ1-3; V gene: TRBV2; D gene: .; CDR3 protein: CASSVGQAGNTIYF; CDR3 DNA: TGTGCCAGCAGTGTCGGCCAGGCTGGAAACACCATATATTTT
clone size: .; J gene: TRBJ2-7; V gene: TRBV5-1; D gene: .; CDR3 protein: CASSSQPEATYEQYF; CDR3 DNA: TGCGCCAGCAGTTCCCAACCGGAGGCCACCTACGAGCAGTACTTC
clone size: .; J gene: TRBJ2-6; V gene: TRBV7-8; D gene: TRBD1; CDR3 protein: CASSSGGQGSSGANVLTF; CDR3 DNA: TGTGCCAGCAGCTCTGGGGGACAGGGAAGCTCTGGGGCCAACGTCCTGACTTTC
clone size: .; J gene: TRBJ1-1; V gene: TRBV5-1; D gene: .; CDR3 protein: CASSPRGVGMNTEAFF; CDR3 DNA: TGCGCCAGCAGCCCAAGAGGGGTTGGGATGAACACTGAAGCTTTCTTT
clone size: .; J gene: TRBJ2-7; V gene: TRBV7-9; D gene: TRBD1; CDR3 protein: CASSLVTGGYEQYF; CDR3 DNA: TGTGCCAGCAGCTTAGTCACAGGGGGCTACGAGCAGTACTTC
clone size: .; J gene: TRBJ1-3; V gene: TRBV5-1; D gene: .; CDR3 protein: CASSLAGGFSGNTIYF; CDR3 DNA: TGCGCCAGCAGCTTGGCGGGCGGATTCTCTGGAAACACCATATATTTT
clone size: .; J gene: TRBJ2-7; V gene: TRBV18; D gene: TRBD1; CDR3 protein: CASSPSRTGGGEQYF; CDR3 DNA: TGTGCCAGCTCACCGTCCAGGACAGGTGGTGGCGAGCAGTACTTC
clone size: .; J gene: TRBJ1-5; V gene: TRBV5-6; D gene: .; CDR3 protein: CASSPAARSNQPQHF; CDR3 DNA: TGTGCCAGCAGTCCGGCCGCCAGAAGCAATCAGCCCCAGCATTTT
clone size: .; J gene: TRBJ2-5; V gene: TRBV2; D gene: .; CDR3 protein: CASSELRGAQETQYF; CDR3 DNA: TGTGCCAGCAGTGAACTTCGCGGGGCCCAAGAGACCCAGTACTTC